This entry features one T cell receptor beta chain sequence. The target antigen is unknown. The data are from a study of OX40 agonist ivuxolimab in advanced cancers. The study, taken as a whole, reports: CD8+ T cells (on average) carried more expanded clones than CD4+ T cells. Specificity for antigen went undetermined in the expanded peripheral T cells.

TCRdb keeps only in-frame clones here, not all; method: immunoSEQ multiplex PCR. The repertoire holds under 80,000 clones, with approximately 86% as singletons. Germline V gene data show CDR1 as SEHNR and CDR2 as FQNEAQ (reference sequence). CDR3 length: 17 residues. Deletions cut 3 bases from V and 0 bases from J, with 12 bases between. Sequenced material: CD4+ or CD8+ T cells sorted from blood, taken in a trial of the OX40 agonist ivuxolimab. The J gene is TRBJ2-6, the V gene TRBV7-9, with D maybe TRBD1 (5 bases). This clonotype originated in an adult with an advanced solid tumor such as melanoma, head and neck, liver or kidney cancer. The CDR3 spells CASSFVQAASGANVLTF. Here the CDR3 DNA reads TGTGCCAGCAGCTTTGTACAGGCGGCCTCTGGGGCCAACGTCCTGACTTTC.